There are many counts of the clone carrying this TCR beta chain. TCRdb reprocessed the RACE reads via MiXCR and lists one record per CDR3 protein. Of fewer than 300,000 distinct CDR3 sequences listed, around 9.3% are singletons. This sample was taken from a study of human T cells and chemical hapten exposure. Sample time point: pre-sensitization, week 0. Treatment described: therapeutic diphenylcyclopropenone sensitization with weekly scalp DPC. The material was whole blood, obtained in connection with sensitization to the hapten diphenylcyclopropenone (DPC). This TCR came from a woman between 35 and 50 years old with alopecia areata. Some clones in this sample may be carry-over from other donors' samples.

CDR3 amino acids: CASKTSGNHNEQFF. The CDR3 DNA reads as TGTGCCAGCAAGACTAGCGGGAACCACAATGAGCAGTTCTTC. The rearrangement joins TRBV27 to TRBJ2-1; 11 bases line up with TRBD2. Trimming at V came to 7 bases and at J to 5 bases, leaving 4 bases not matched to a gene. This CDR3 is built from 14 residues. The germline V gene has CDR1 MNHEY and CDR2 SMNVEV (reference sequence).